Shown below are 2 T cell receptor beta chains from a single sample sequenced in a study of breast tumors, draining lymph nodes, adjacent tissues. TCRdb re-derived calls from the multiplex PCR reads in MiXCR, one entry per CDR3 protein. The sample includes 150,000 or so distinct CDR3 sequences, 33% of them seen just once. Axillary draining lymph nodes of breast cancer patients supplied the node samples. The sample comprised axillary lymph node tissue. The source of these receptors is a female donor with breast cancer. Some clones in this sample may be carry-over from other donors' samples.

This clonotype was observed a handful of times. The chain combines TRBV25-1 with TRBJ1-1; 8 positions agree with TRBD1. The germline V gene has CDR1 MGHDK and CDR2 SYGVNS. V shed 5 bases, J shed 5 bases, and the junction held 4 bases outside the gene matches. This CDR3 has 13 residues. CDR3 protein: CASSFDRGTEAFF. CDR3 DNA sequence: TGTGCCAGCAGTTTTGACAGGGGTACTGAAGCTTTCTTT.

This clonotype showed up many times. The CDR3 protein is CASRTSGGYNEQFF. In nucleotides, the CDR3 is TGTGCCAGCAGAACTAGCGGGGGCTACAATGAGCAGTTCTTC. The chain links TRBV2 to TRBJ2-1; 11 bases are a match to TRBD2. The CDR3 spans 14 residues. Germline loops: CDR1 SNHLY, CDR2 FYNNEI. The junction had 1 base not matched to a gene; V was cut back by 6 bases and J by 3 bases.